The 26 T cell receptor delta chains below were found in one sample sequenced in a study of gamma-delta T cells after stem cell transplantation. TCRdb reran clone calling via CATT on the RT-PCR reads. The data contain about 2,300 delta-chain clones, roughly 5.9% of them seen just once; the ten biggest clones take up 26%. Sequenced sample: gamma-delta T cells. The receptor set was obtained from a human donor. It is not recorded whose cells these are; they may come from a transplant donor.

This clone has more than one count but fewer than ten. The protein given by TCRdb reflects a much larger clone and differs at residue 15 from this DNA's translation, likely from a read error; the protein shown is the DNA's translation. V gene TRDV2 combines with J gene TRDJ3, with 9 bases matching TRDD3. Germline V gene sequence: CDR1 GEAIGNYY, CDR2 EKD. The CDR3 spans 20 residues. The CDR3 DNA reads TGTGCCTGTGACAGCGGCAACTGGGGGAGACCTAATTGGGACGCCCGACAGATGTTTTTC. This translates into CACDSGNWGRPNWDARQMFF.

The sample holds a few counts of this clone. TCRdb assigns this DNA the protein of a much larger clone, which departs from its translation at residue 5; this likely reflects a read error, and the protein shown comes from translating the DNA. This sequence joins TRDV2 and TRDJ1, with 7 bases lining up with TRDD3. CDR1 and CDR2 (germline): GEAIGNYY, EKD. The CDR3 consists of 21 residues. In DNA, the CDR3 is TGTGCCTGTGACGCTATCCTGGGACTGGTGGATACGTGTAGCTACACCGCTAAACTCATCTTT. Encoded protein: CACDAILGLVDTCSYTAKLIF.

In its sample, this clone is large. The sample contains more than one DNA sequence encoding this CDR3. The chain recombines TRDV2 with TRDJ1; D possibly corresponds to TRDD3 (6 bases). Per germline, CDR1 GEAIGNYY and CDR2 EKD. V was pared by 3 bases and J by 3 bases, with 28 bases between. This CDR3 is 19 amino acids long. CDR3 residues: CACDAISTTWGRTADKLIF. CDR3 DNA: TGTGCCTGTGACGCCATATCAACCACCTGGGGACGAACGGCCGATAAACTCATCTTT.

About this clone: This likely traces to a read error, being one base from a far larger clone. The chain has TRDV2 and TRDJ1; tentatively, D is TRDD2 or TRDD3 (9 bases each). Between the trimmed V and J ends, which lost 3 bases and 0 bases, there was a span of 34 bases. Per the germline V gene, CDR1 is GEAIGNYY and CDR2 is EKD. CDR3 length: 22 residues. The CDR3 DNA follows: TGTGCCTGTGACCCCCTTCCTACAATGGGGATACGAGAGGAGGGGTACACCGATAAACTCATCTTT. This codes for CACDPLPTMGIREEGYTDKLIF.

This clone rates as medium-sized. A far larger clone is only one base removed, so a read error is likely. Other DNA sequences in the sample encode the same CDR3. V and J are TRDV2 and TRDJ1; D is unresolved. This CDR3 comprises 16 residues. V was cut by 5 bases and J by 1 base, with 19 bases left in between. Germline V lookup: CDR1 GEAIGNYY, CDR2 EKD. The CDR3 loop reads CACVPVGRSGTDKLIF. For the CDR3, the DNA is TGTGCCTGTGTACCGGTTGGGCGTTCGGGCACCGATAAACTCATCTTT.

The rearrangement joins TRDV3 to TRDJ1; 13 bases fit TRDD3. Trimming at V came to 3 bases and at J to 0 bases, leaving 13 bases not matched to a gene. The germline V gene has CDR1 TVYSNPD and CDR2 GDNSRS (reference sequence). This CDR3 comprises 18 residues. CDR3 in amino acids: CAFPAYWGIRGYTDKLIF. The CDR3, as DNA: TGTGCCTTCCCGGCCTACTGGGGGATACGGGGGTACACCGATAAACTCATCTTT.

About this clone: The protein TCRdb gives is from a much larger clone and does not agree with this DNA's translation at residue 8, likely a read error; the protein shown here comes from the DNA. The chain carries TRDV2 and TRDJ1; D is unresolved. Germline V gene data show CDR1 as GEAIGNYY and CDR2 as EKD. The CDR3 has 16 amino acids. Trimming removed 0 bases at V and 0 bases at J, with 13 bases between. CDR3 sequence reads: CACDTVGPPYTDKLIF. CDR3 DNA: TGTGCCTGTGACACCGTCGGCCCACCGTACACCGATAAACTCATCTTT.

The sample holds a few counts of this clone. A much larger clone differs from this one at a single base, so this may be a read error. Other DNA sequences in this specimen translate into the identical CDR3. The chain uses TRDV2 and TRDJ1; 7 nucleotides align to TRDD3. The germline gives CDR1 GEAIGNYY, CDR2 EKD. V shed 5 bases, J shed 5 bases, and the junction held 22 bases outside the gene matches. This CDR3 spans 18 amino acids. CDR3 nucleotide sequence: TGTGCCTGTGTAAATGTGGGGGGATCCCCAGCACTCCATGATAAACTCATCTTT. This gives the protein CACVNVGGSPALHDKLIF.

On this clone: The amino acid sequence in TCRdb belongs to a much larger clone and departs from this DNA's translation at residue 13, likely a sequencing read error; the sequence shown is translated from the DNA. The V gene is TRDV2, the J gene TRDJ1; 8 nucleotides line up with TRDD3. Trimming at V came to 1 base and at J to 1 base, leaving 19 bases not matched to a gene. Germline assignment: CDR1 GEAIGNYY and CDR2 EKD. The CDR3 is 20 residues long. CDR3 DNA sequence: TGTGCCTGTGACACGTTACATAACCCTGTACTGGGGGGCTCCACCGATAAACTCATCTTT. Protein: CACDTLHNPVLGGSTDKLIF.

Only a few counts were recorded for this clone. TCRdb shows a much larger clone's protein in place of this DNA's translation, and the two differ at residue 6, likely through a read error; the protein shown is translated from the DNA. The chain employs TRDV2 and TRDJ1; TRDD3 aligns across 8 bases. The CDR3 consists of 17 residues. CDR1 and CDR2 (germline): GEAIGNYY, EKD. Trimming removed 4 bases from V and 0 bases from J; junction bases left unmatched: 12. The CDR3 loop is CACDAALGAWDTDKLIF. The CDR3 region has the DNA TGTGCCTGTGATGCCGCACTGGGGGCGTGGGACACCGATAAACTCATCTTT.

In the case of this clone: Given a far larger clone just one base away, this is likely a sequencing read error. This chain joins TRDV2 and TRDJ1; 8 bases map to TRDD3. Germline CDR1 and CDR2: GEAIGNYY and EKD. The CDR3 extends over 15 amino acids. The CDR3 loop is CACDSLGDYTDNLIF. The CDR3 region has the DNA TGTGCCTGTGACTCCTTGGGGGATTACACCGATAACCTCATCTTT.

This clone turned up a few times. The gene calls are TRDV2 and TRDJ1, with 10 bases lining up with TRDD3. Germline V CDR1 and CDR2: GEAIGNYY, EKD. CDR3 length: 18 residues. J gave up 3 bases and V 0 bases, and 12 bases lay outside the gene matches. In DNA form, the CDR3 reads TGTGCCTGTGACACCGTCGCTAACTGGGGGATCGTTTCCGATAAACTCATCTTT. This gives the protein CACDTVANWGIVSDKLIF.

By sample fraction, this clone is large (0.1 to 1%). Other DNA sequences in the same sample also yield this CDR3. The V and J genes are TRDV2 and TRDJ1, with 9 bases that match TRDD3. The CDR3 contains 17 residues. The trim removed 3 bases at V and 0 bases at J, leaving 10 bases unmatched. The germline V gene encodes CDR1 GEAIGNYY and CDR2 EKD. This chain's CDR3 is CACDPVDWGTNTDKLIF. The CDR3 bases are TGTGCCTGTGACCCGGTTGACTGGGGGACAAACACCGATAAACTCATCTTT.

Concerning this clone: Relative to the germline gene, one junction end is altered; a read error may explain this. The rearrangement uses TRDV2 and TRDJ1; the D gene is possibly TRDD3 (5 bases). The germline V gene has CDR1 GEAIGNYY and CDR2 EKD. There are 15 residues in the CDR3. In DNA form, the CDR3 reads TGTGCCTGTGACACCGTGGGATCCCCCACCGGTAAACTCATCTTT. Its translation: CACDTVGSPTGKLIF.

Sample share makes this clone large. The chain's CDR3 is CACDSLLGDTTDKLIF. In nucleotides, the CDR3 is TGTGCCTGTGACTCCCTACTGGGGGATACGACCGATAAACTCATCTTT. This chain joins TRDV2 and TRDJ1; 13 bases are a match to TRDD3. This CDR3 comprises 16 residues. Trimming cost V 3 bases and J 2 bases; bases outside gene matches: 5. The germline gives CDR1 GEAIGNYY, CDR2 EKD.

This clone came up a few times. The junction differs from germline at one of its ends, possibly a read error. This sequence joins TRDV2 and TRDJ1; D may be TRDD3 (6 bases). In germline, CDR1 is GEAIGNYY, CDR2 EKD. The CDR3 has 15 amino acids. In DNA, the CDR3 is TGTGCCTGTGACGAAGTGGGGGCTACGAGCGATAACCTCATCTTT. Encoded protein: CACDEVGATSDNLIF.

In the case of this clone: For this DNA, TCRdb reports the protein of a much larger clone, which diverges at residue 4, most likely from a read error; the protein presented here is translated directly from the DNA. This chain links TRDV2 with TRDJ1; TRDD3 agrees at 11 bases. The CDR3 runs 16 residues. Germline values: CDR1 GEAIGNYY, CDR2 EKD. The trim removed 5 bases at V and 0 bases at J, leaving 7 bases unmatched. As DNA, the CDR3 is TGTGCCTGTGGCCCACTGGGGGATATGTACACCGATAAACTCATCTTT. It specifies CACGPLGDMYTDKLIF.

To note about this clone: A read error may be the cause here, since a much bigger clone is one base away. CDR3 DNA sequence: TGTGCCTGTGACGCTCTACTGCGGGATACGCCCGATAAACTCATCTTT. Amino acids: CACDALLRDTPDKLIF. The rearrangement uses TRDV2 and TRDJ1; 8 nucleotides line up with TRDD3. After removal of 3 bases from V and 3 bases from J, the junction contained 11 bases not matched to a gene. The CDR3 runs 16 residues. Per the germline V gene, CDR1 is GEAIGNYY and CDR2 is EKD.

About this clone itself: It is likely a read error: a sequence one base away is far more abundant. It is unclear where the CDR3 begins or ends on the DNA, so no DNA is shown, and the CDR3 is as TCRdb lists it. Other DNA sequences from this sample encode an identical CDR3 as well. The chain has TRDV2 and TRDJ1; TRDD3, the table's D call, was not compared with the DNA. Termini included, the CDR3 measures 26 amino acids. Germline V gene data show CDR1 as GEAIGNYY and CDR2 as EKD. The CDR3: CACDRLGTQTPINSSLANVNADKLIF.

This clone is categorized as medium-sized. This chain connects TRDV2 to TRDJ3; 9 bases agree with TRDD3. Per the germline V gene, CDR1 is GEAIGNYY and CDR2 is EKD. V trimming: 0 bases; J trimming: 0 bases; junction bases outside the gene matches: 11. The CDR3 loop spans 21 amino acids. CDR3: CACDTGGLGDASSWDTRQMFF. The CDR3 DNA follows: TGTGCCTGTGACACCGGTGGACTGGGGGACGCGAGCTCCTGGGACACCCGACAGATGTTTTTC.

A word on this clone: This may come from a read error, since a much larger clone is one base off. The chain joins TRDV2 to TRDJ3, with unresolved D. Germline CDR1 is GEAIGNYY and CDR2 is EKD. This CDR3 contains 18 residues. CDR3 sequence reads: CAYDPLGDQSWDTRQMFF. CDR3 nucleotide sequence: TGTGCCTATGACCCCTTGGGAGACCAATCCTGGGACACCCGACAGATGTTTTTC.

This clone was seen more than once but under ten times. A far larger clone differs by one base, so this is likely a read error. Other DNA variants within this sample encode the same CDR3. This CDR3 reads CACDPLPTLGIREEGYTDKLIF. CDR3 coding DNA: TGCGCCTGTGACCCCCTTCCTACACTGGGGATACGAGAGGAGGGGTACACCGATAAACTCATCTTT. The rearrangement uses TRDV2 and TRDJ1; D assignment may be TRDD2 or TRDD3 (9 bases each). CDR3 length: 22 amino acids. Germline V gene lookup returns CDR1 GEAIGNYY and CDR2 EKD.

This clone was counted a few times. This likely came from a read error, as a far larger clone is one base away. The chain is built from TRDV2 and TRDJ1, with 8 bases lining up with TRDD3. Germline CDR1 reads GEAIGNYY; CDR2 reads EKD. The CDR3 length is 13 residues. The CDR3 is CAGEYWGDDKLIF. The CDR3 DNA sequence: TGTGCCGGTGAATACTGGGGGGACGATAAACTCATCTTT.

A word on this clone: A far larger clone is a single base away, which makes a read error likely. The rearrangement uses TRDV2 and TRDJ1; 11 bases map to TRDD3. Looked up from germline, CDR1 is GEAIGNYY and CDR2 is EKD. The CDR3 covers 15 residues. CDR3 loop: CACDTVGGYDDKPIF. The CDR3 DNA is TGTGCCTGTGACACTGTTGGGGGATACGACGATAAACCCATCTTT.

This clone ranks as medium-sized. Other DNA sequences in the sample encode the same CDR3. As DNA, the CDR3 is TGTGCCTGTGACACGCTGGGGGCTACCGATAAACTCATCTTT. Translating gives CACDTLGATDKLIF. The V call is TRDV2, the J call TRDJ1, with TRDD3 identical over 7 bases. CDR1 and CDR2 (germline): GEAIGNYY, EKD. This CDR3 has 14 amino acids. Trimming cost V 1 base and J 2 bases; bases outside gene matches: 3.

With regard to this clone: This likely reflects a read error, since a far larger clone is one base away. This rearrangement joins TRDV2 to TRDJ2, with a weak D call TRDD3 (6 bases). The CDR3 totals 18 residues. From germline, CDR1 is GEAIGNYY and CDR2 EKD. The DNA of the CDR3 is TGTGCCCGTGACTCCCCCTGGGGACCTCTTGCTTTGACAGCACAACTCTTCTTT. It specifies CARDSPWGPLALTAQLFF.